The rows below give T cell receptor beta chains drawn from one sample of a study of blood T cell repertoires in COVID-19. Generated by immunoSEQ multiplex PCR, the TCRdb table keeps only in-frame clones and is missing some. The profile covers about 190,000 clones, with 80% to 90% appearing a single time and roughly a fifth taken by the ten largest. Sequenced: peripheral blood. Receptors originate from a human donor in a cohort sampled during active COVID-19. The CDR3 runs from the conserved cysteine through the conserved F or W. D genes are given only for firm matches. A row's size may be missing; if present it is once, few, many or a size class.

TRBD1	TRBJ2-3	.	TRBV23-1	CASSPETGGTQYF	TGCGCCAGCAGTCCGGAGACAGGGGGAACGCAGTATTTT
TRBD1	TRBJ2-5	.	TRBV27	CASSEGAFGETQYF	TGTGCCAGCAGTGAGGGGGCTTTTGGAGAGACCCAGTACTTC
.	TRBJ2-1	.	TRBV7-9	CASSDLGLVYNEQFF	TGTGCCAGCAGCGATCTCGGGTTGGTGTACAATGAGCAGTTCTTC
.	TRBJ1-5	.	TRBV28	CASRNSGSGQPQHF	TGTGCCAGCCGAAACTCCGGGTCCGGCCAGCCCCAGCATTTT
.	TRBJ2-3	.	TRBV11-2	CASSLDRLGTQYF	TGTGCCAGCAGCTTAGATCGGCTAGGTACGCAGTATTTT
.	TRBJ1-3	.	TRBV19	CASSMTYSGNTIYF	TGTGCCAGTAGTATGACATACTCGGGAAACACCATATATTTT
TRBD1	TRBJ1-6	.	TRBV3-1/TRBV3-2	CASSQGDRVSPLHF	TGTGCCAGCAGCCAAGGAGACAGGGTTTCACCCCTCCACTTT
.	TRBJ1-2	.	TRBV7-9	CASRESGTTTGGYTF	TGTGCCAGCAGGGAATCCGGGACAACCACGGGGGGCTACACCTTC
TRBD1	TRBJ2-1	.	TRBV7-2	CASSRDRDYNEQFF	TGTGCCAGCAGCAGGGACAGGGACTACAATGAGCAGTTCTTC
.	TRBJ1-2	.	TRBV28	CASTTPGGETYGYTF	TGTGCCAGCACCACACCGGGGGGGGAAACCTATGGCTACACCTTC
.	TRBJ1-2	.	TRBV24-1	CAPSRTPRDGYTF	TGTGCCCCCAGCCGAACCCCGCGCGATGGCTACACCTTC
.	TRBJ1-1	.	TRBV2	CASSEAQVMNTEAFF	TGTGCCAGCAGTGAAGCGCAGGTGATGAACACTGAAGCTTTCTTT
.	TRBJ2-2	.	TRBV11-3	CASSLHWPPGTVNTGELFF	TGTGCCAGCAGCCTCCATTGGCCCCCTGGAACAGTTAACACCGGGGAGCTGTTTTTT
TRBD1	TRBJ2-1	.	TRBV7-3	CASSFGPNRDRAYNEQFF	TGTGCCAGCAGCTTCGGCCCTAACCGGGACAGGGCTTACAATGAGCAGTTCTTC
.	TRBJ1-5	.	TRBV3-1/TRBV3-2	CASSQGGGGMLPQHF	TGTGCCAGCAGCCAAGGGGGTGGGGGGATGCTGCCCCAGCATTTT
TRBD1	TRBJ1-2	.	TRBV29-1	CSVAGTGLNYGYTF	TGCAGCGTTGCCGGGACAGGGCTCAACTATGGCTACACCTTC
.	TRBJ2-1	.	TRBV2	CASRPGGPNEQFF	TGTGCCAGCAGACCCGGGGGACCCAATGAGCAGTTCTTC
TRBD2	TRBJ2-2	.	TRBV2	CASSAEGAGTGTGELFF	TGTGCCAGCAGTGCTGAGGGAGCGGGGACGGGCACCGGGGAGCTGTTTTTT
.	TRBJ2-7	.	TRBV28	CASSLLTQVAYEQYF	TGTGCCAGCAGTCTCCTCACTCAGGTGGCCTACGAGCAGTACTTC
.	TRBJ1-2	.	TRBV20-1	CSNAGNYGYTF	TGCAGTAACGCGGGGAACTATGGCTACACCTTC
.	TRBJ1-2	once	TRBV6-5	CASRTDYYGYTF	TGTGCCAGCAGGACAGACTACTATGGCTACACCTTC
.	TRBJ2-2	.	TRBV19	CASSTFQNTRELFF	TGTGCCAGTAGTACCTTCCAGAACACCCGGGAGCTGTTTTTT
TRBD2	TRBJ2-2	.	TRBV28	CASIPAGGPQTGELFF	TGTGCCAGCATTCCAGCGGGAGGGCCACAGACCGGGGAGCTGTTTTTT
TRBD2	TRBJ2-4	few	TRBV2	CASSEWGGENIQYF	TGTGCCAGCAGTGAATGGGGAGGGGAAAACATTCAGTACTTC
.	TRBJ2-1	.	TRBV25-1	CASSPGLGGLKQFF	TGTGCCAGCAGCCCCGGACTAGGGGGATTGAAGCAGTTCTTC
.	TRBJ2-1	.	TRBV30	CAWSRVLPSSYNEQFF	TGTGCCTGGAGTAGAGTCCTCCCGAGCTCCTACAATGAGCAGTTCTTC